This is a list of T cell receptor beta chains from one sample in a study of blood T cell repertoires in COVID-19. Method: immunoSEQ multiplex PCR; TCRdb's copy keeps in-frame clones and lacks some. The profile shows some 130,000 clones, about nine tenths of them singletons. The sequenced sample consisted of peripheral blood. Receptors originate from a man in his sixties with COVID-19, enrolled during active disease. Each CDR3 is given without its conserved first and last residue. Fields, in order: V gene, J gene, CDR3 protein.

V: TRBV27; J: TRBJ2-1; CDR3: ASRGLADSYNEQF
V: TRBV2; J: TRBJ2-5; CDR3: ASSELAGVGKETQY
V: TRBV20-1; J: TRBJ1-2; CDR3: SARGAGYT
V: TRBV10-3; J: TRBJ2-7; CDR3: AIRGGAESSYEQY
V: TRBV27; J: TRBJ1-1; CDR3: ASSLPGQGNTEAF
V: TRBV5-4; J: TRBJ2-7; CDR3: ASSWTTSGSLYEQY
V: TRBV30; J: TRBJ2-5; CDR3: AWAQVETQY
V: TRBV28; J: TRBJ1-4; CDR3: ASSPYDTSESHEKLF
V: TRBV29-1; J: TRBJ1-1; CDR3: SVLGTTGGNTEAF
V: TRBV19; J: TRBJ2-1; CDR3: ASRGLGASYNEQF
V: TRBV7-8; J: TRBJ1-5; CDR3: ASSTNKQGLYSNQPQH
V: TRBV13; J: TRBJ2-5; CDR3: ASSLTGRETQY
V: TRBV9; J: TRBJ1-3; CDR3: ASSPDTNRNTIY
V: TRBV6-1; J: TRBJ2-3; CDR3: ASSDYRGRADTQY
V: TRBV21-1; J: TRBJ2-2; CDR3: ASSKAGDENTGELF
V: TRBV29-1; J: TRBJ1-2; CDR3: SALTGTDYGYT
V: TRBV6-6; J: TRBJ2-3; CDR3: ASSYSTSAHRDTQY
V: TRBV10-3; J: TRBJ2-2; CDR3: AISEPLQVLTGELF
V: TRBV19; J: TRBJ2-6; CDR3: ASRGGRLSGANVLT
V: TRBV18; J: TRBJ1-5; CDR3: ASSNRGDGNQPQH
V: TRBV30; J: TRBJ2-7; CDR3: AWSVDRNSYEQY
V: TRBV19; J: TRBJ2-7; CDR3: ASRPRTDLRYEQY
V: TRBV29-1; J: TRBJ1-5; CDR3: SVGGTGGNQPQH
V: TRBV28; J: TRBJ2-7; CDR3: ASNFHYEQY
V: TRBV30; J: TRBJ1-5; CDR3: AWSVPPTASNQPQH
V: TRBV10-3; J: TRBJ2-1; CDR3: AISESGASGSNNEQF
V: TRBV12-5; J: TRBJ2-3; CDR3: ASGLTEVVSDTQY
V: TRBV4-1; J: TRBJ1-2; CDR3: ASSQDTAGNGYT
V: TRBV7-9; J: TRBJ1-1; CDR3: ASSLGWDISSEAF
V: TRBV4-1; J: TRBJ2-1; CDR3: ASSQDASGRNNEQF
V: TRBV6-5; J: TRBJ1-5; CDR3: ATNTGNQPQH
V: TRBV23-1; J: TRBJ1-5; CDR3: ASSQSGGAGNQPQH
V: TRBV12-5; J: TRBJ1-4; CDR3: ASGLTPHWSGLF
V: TRBV7-9; J: TRBJ2-7; CDR3: ASSSTDFSSSYEQY
V: TRBV9; J: TRBJ2-5; CDR3: ASSDGTTQETQY
V: TRBV7-2; J: TRBJ1-1; CDR3: ASSLELSLTNTEAF
V: TRBV7-2; J: TRBJ1-1; CDR3: ASSLAQGIEAF
V: TRBV5-4; J: TRBJ1-2; CDR3: ASSLVRGFGGYT
V: TRBV7-9; J: TRBJ1-1; CDR3: ASIGTGVTEAF
V: TRBV9; J: TRBJ2-1; CDR3: ASGRSYRGNEQF
V: TRBV3-1/TRBV3-2; J: TRBJ2-2; CDR3: ASSPEAAGRNTGELF
V: TRBV13; J: TRBJ2-1; CDR3: ASSTRQGTYNEQF